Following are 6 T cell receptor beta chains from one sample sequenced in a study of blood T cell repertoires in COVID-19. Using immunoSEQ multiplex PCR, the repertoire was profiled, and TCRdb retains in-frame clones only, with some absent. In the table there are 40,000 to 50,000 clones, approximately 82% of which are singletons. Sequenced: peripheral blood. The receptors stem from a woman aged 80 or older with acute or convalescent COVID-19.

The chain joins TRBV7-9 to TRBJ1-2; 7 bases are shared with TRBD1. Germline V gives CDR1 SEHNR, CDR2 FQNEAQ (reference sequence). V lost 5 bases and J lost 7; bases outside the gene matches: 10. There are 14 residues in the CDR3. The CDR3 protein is CASSATGVEVGYTF. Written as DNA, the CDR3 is TGTGCCAGCAGCGCAACAGGGGTAGAGGTTGGCTACACCTTC.

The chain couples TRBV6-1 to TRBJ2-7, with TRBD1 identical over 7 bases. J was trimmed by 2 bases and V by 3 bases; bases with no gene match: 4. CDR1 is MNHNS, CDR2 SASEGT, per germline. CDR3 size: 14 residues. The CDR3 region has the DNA TGTGCCAGCAGTGACGGGACAGCCCCCTACGAGCAGTACTTC. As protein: CASSDGTAPYEQYF.

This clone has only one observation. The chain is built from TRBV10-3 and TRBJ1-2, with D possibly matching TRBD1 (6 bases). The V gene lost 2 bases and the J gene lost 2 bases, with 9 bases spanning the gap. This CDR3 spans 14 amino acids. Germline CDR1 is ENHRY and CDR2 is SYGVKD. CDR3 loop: CAISEGQPNYGYTF. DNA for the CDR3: TGTGCCATCAGTGAGGGACAGCCCAACTATGGCTACACCTTC.

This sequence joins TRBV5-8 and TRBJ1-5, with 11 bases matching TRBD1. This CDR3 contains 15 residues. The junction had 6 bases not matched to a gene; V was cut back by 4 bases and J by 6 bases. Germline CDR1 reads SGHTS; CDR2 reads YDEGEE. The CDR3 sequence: CASSGGQGAFQPQHF. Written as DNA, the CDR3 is TGTGCCAGCAGCGGTGGACAGGGGGCATTTCAGCCCCAGCATTTT.

The CDR3 sequence is CASSFSRRGYEQYF. CDR3 bases: TGTGCCAGCAGCTTCTCGAGGCGGGGATACGAGCAGTACTTC. The chain couples TRBV3-1 (or the pseudogene TRBV3-2) to TRBJ2-7; D may be TRBD2 (6 bases). Germline V gene lookup returns CDR1 LGHDT and CDR2 YNNKEL (reference sequence). V dropped 5 bases and J dropped 4 bases, with 15 bases sitting between them. The CDR3 spans 14 residues.

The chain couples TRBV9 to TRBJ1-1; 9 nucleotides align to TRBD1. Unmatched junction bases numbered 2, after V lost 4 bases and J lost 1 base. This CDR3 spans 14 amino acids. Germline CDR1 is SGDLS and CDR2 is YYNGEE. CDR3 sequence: CASSSQGANTEAFF. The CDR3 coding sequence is TGTGCCAGCAGCTCACAGGGGGCGAACACTGAAGCTTTCTTT.